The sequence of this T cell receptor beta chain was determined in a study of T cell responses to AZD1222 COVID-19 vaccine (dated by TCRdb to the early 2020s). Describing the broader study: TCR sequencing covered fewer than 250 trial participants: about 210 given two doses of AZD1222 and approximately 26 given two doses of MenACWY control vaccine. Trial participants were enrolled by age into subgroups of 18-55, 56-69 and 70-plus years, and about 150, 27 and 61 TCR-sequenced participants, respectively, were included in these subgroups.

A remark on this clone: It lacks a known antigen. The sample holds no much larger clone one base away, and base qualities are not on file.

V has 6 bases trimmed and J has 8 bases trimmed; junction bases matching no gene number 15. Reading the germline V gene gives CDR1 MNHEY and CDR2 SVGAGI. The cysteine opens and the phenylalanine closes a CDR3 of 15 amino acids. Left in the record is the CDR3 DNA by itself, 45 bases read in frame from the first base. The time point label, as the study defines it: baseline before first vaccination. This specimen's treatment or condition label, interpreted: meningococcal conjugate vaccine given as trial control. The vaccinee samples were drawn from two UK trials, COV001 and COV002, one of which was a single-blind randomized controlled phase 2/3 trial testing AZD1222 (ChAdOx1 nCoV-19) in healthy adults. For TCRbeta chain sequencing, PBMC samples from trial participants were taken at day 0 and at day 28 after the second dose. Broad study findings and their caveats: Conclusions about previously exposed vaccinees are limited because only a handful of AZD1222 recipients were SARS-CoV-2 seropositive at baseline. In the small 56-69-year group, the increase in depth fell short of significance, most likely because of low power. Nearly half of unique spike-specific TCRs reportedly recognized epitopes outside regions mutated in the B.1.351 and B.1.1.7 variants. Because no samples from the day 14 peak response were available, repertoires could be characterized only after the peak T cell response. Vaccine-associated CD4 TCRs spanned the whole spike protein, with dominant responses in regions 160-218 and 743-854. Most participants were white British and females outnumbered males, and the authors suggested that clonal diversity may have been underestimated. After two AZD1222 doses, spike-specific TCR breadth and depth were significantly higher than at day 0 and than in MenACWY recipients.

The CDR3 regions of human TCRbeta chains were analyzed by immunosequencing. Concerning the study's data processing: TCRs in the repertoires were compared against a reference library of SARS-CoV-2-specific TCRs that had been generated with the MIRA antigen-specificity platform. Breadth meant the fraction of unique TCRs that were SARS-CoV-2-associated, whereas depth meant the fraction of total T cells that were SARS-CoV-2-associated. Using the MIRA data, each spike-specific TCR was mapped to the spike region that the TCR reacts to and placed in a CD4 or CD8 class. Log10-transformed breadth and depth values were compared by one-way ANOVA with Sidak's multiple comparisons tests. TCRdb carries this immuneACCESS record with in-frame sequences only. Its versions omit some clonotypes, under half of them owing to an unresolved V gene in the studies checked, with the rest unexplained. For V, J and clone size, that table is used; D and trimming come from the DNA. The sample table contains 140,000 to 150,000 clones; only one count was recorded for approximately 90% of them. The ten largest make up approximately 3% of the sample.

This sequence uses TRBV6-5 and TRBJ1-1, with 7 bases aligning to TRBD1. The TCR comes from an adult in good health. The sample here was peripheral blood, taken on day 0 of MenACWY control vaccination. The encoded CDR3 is CASSPSFRQGGEAFF. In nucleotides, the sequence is TGTGCCAGCAGCCCCTCTTTTCGACAGGGCGGCGAAGCTTTCTTT.